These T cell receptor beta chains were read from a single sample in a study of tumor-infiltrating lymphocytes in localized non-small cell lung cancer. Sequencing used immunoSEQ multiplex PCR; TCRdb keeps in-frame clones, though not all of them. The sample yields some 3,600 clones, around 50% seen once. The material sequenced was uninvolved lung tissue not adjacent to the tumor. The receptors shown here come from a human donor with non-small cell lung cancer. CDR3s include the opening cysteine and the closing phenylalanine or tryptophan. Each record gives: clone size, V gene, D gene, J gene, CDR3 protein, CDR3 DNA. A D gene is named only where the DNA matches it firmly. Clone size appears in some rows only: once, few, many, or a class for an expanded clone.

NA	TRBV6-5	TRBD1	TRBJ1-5	CASRQGDQPQHF	TGTGCCAGCAGACAGGGGGATCAGCCCCAGCATTTT
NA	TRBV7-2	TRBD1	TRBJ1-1	CASSSRQGGDTEAFF	TGTGCCAGCAGCTCGCGACAGGGCGGTGACACTGAAGCTTTCTTT
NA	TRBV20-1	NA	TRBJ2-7	CSARARDEQYF	TGCAGTGCTAGAGCAAGGGACGAGCAGTACTTC
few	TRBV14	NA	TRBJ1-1	CASSQISGTEAFF	TGTGCCAGCAGCCAAATTTCCGGGACCGAAGCTTTCTTT
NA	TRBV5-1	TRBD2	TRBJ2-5	CASSTTGLAAQETQYF	TGCGCCAGCAGCACGACGGGACTAGCGGCTCAAGAGACCCAGTACTTC
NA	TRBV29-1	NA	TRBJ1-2	CSVGGGRDNYGYTF	TGCAGCGTTGGTGGAGGGCGGGATAACTATGGCTACACCTTC
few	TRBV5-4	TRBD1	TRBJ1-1	CASSLTGGNTEAFF	TGTGCCAGCAGTCTTACAGGGGGTAACACTGAAGCTTTCTTT
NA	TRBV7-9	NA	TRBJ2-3	CASSPEGLTDTQYF	TGTGCCAGCAGCCCCGAAGGCCTCACAGATACGCAGTATTTT
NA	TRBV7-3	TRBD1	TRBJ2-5	CASSPGGGETQYF	TGTGCCAGCAGCCCAGGGGGCGGTGAGACCCAGTACTTC
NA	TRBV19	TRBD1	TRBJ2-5	CASSTAGGFGETQYF	TGTGCCAGTAGTACTGCAGGGGGCTTCGGAGAGACCCAGTACTTC
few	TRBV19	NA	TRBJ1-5	CASKGLAWDNQPQHF	TGTGCCAGTAAAGGACTGGCATGGGACAATCAGCCCCAGCATTTT
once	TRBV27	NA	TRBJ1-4	CASSSPGLGEKLFF	TGTGCCAGCAGTTCCCCCGGGCTTGGCGAAAAACTGTTTTTT
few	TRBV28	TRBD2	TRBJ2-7	CASRTTSGRALGQYF	TGTGCCAGCAGGACCACTAGCGGGAGGGCCTTGGGGCAGTACTTC
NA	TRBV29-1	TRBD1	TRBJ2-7	CSVVGTVFANEQYF	TGCAGCGTTGTAGGGACAGTGTTTGCTAACGAGCAGTACTTC
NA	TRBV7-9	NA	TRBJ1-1	CASSLGQGTEAFF	TGTGCCAGCAGCTTAGGCCAGGGCACTGAAGCTTTCTTT
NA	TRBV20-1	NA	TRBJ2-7	CSAFDGDFNF	TGCAGTGCTTTCGACGGGGATTTTAACTTC
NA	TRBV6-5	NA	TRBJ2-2	CASSSGFAGELFF	TGTGCCAGCAGTTCAGGGTTTGCCGGGGAGCTGTTTTTT
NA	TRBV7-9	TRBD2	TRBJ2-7	CASSPLQGLVSYEQYF	TGTGCCAGCAGCCCTCTCCAGGGACTAGTCTCCTACGAGCAGTACTTC
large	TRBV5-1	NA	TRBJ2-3	CASSLDTDTQYF	TGCGCCAGCAGCTTAGACACAGATACGCAGTATTTT
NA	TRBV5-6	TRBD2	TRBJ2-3	CASSLVKGPLAGSTDTQYF	TGTGCCAGCAGCTTGGTGAAGGGGCCTCTAGCGGGGAGCACAGATACGCAGTATTTT
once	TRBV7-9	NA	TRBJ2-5	CASSAPRVLETQYF	TGTGCCAGCAGCGCCCCCCGAGTCCTAGAGACCCAGTACTTC
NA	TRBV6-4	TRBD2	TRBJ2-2	CASSPLAGGPQFGELFF	TGTGCCAGCAGTCCCCTAGCGGGAGGGCCGCAGTTCGGGGAGCTGTTTTTT
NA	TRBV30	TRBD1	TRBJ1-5	CAWSGAGTANQPQHF	TGTGCCTGGAGTGGCGCCGGGACAGCTAATCAGCCCCAGCATTTT
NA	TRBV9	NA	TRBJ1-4	CASGENEKLFF	TGTGCCAGCGGGGAAAATGAAAAACTGTTTTTT
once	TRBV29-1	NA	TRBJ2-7	CSVQGSSSYEQYF	TGCAGCGTTCAAGGCAGTAGCTCCTACGAGCAGTACTTC
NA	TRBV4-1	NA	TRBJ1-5	CASSQDSSGAQEIPQHF	TGCGCCAGCAGCCAAGATTCCTCAGGGGCGCAGGAAATTCCCCAGCATTTT
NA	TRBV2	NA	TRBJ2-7	CASNPPSQGFHEQYF	TGTGCCAGCAATCCTCCTTCGCAGGGGTTCCACGAGCAGTACTTC
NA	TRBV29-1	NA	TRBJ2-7	CSVVGRSYEQYF	TGCAGCGTAGTCGGCAGATCCTACGAGCAGTACTTC
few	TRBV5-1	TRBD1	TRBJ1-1	CASSTQQGAGTEAFF	TGCGCCAGCAGCACCCAACAGGGGGCAGGGACTGAAGCTTTCTTT
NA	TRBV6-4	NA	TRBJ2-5	CASTGEGWGETQYF	TGTGCCAGCACCGGAGAGGGTTGGGGAGAGACCCAGTACTTC
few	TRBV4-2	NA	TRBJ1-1	CASSQEPLNTEAFF	TGTGCCAGCAGCCAAGAGCCCCTGAACACTGAAGCTTTCTTT
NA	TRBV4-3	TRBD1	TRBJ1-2	CASSQSTGTGLYGYTF	TGCGCCAGCAGCCAATCCACGGGGACAGGGCTGTATGGCTACACCTTC
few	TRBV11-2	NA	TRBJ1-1	CASSLIREGPEAFF	TGTGCCAGCAGCTTAATTCGTGAGGGACCTGAAGCTTTCTTT
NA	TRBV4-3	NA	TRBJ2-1	CASSHQLPARGHEQFF	TGCGCCAGCAGCCACCAACTCCCCGCTAGAGGCCATGAGCAGTTCTTC
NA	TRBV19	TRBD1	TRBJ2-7	CASKPQGATYEQYF	TGTGCCAGCAAACCACAGGGGGCCACCTACGAGCAGTACTTC
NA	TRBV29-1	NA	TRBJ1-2	CSVRPTGNYGYTF	TGCAGCGTTCGACCGACGGGAAACTATGGCTACACCTTC
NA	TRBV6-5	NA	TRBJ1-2	CATRFLHGYTF	TGTGCCACGCGTTTCCTCCATGGCTACACCTTC
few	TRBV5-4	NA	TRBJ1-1	CASSLAGVPEAFF	TGTGCCAGCAGCTTGGCAGGGGTACCTGAAGCTTTCTTT
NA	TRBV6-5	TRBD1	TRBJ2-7	CASRRDRSVYEQYF	TGTGCCAGCAGGAGGGACAGGTCTGTATACGAGCAGTACTTC
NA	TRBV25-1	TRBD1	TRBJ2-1	CASSEWGQPYNEQFF	TGTGCCAGCAGTGAATGGGGACAGCCCTACAATGAGCAGTTCTTC
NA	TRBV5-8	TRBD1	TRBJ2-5	CASSLDRGLGETQYF	TGTGCCAGCAGCTTAGACAGGGGGCTGGGAGAGACCCAGTACTTC
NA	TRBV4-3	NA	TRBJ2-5	CASLNRDKTQYF	TGCGCCAGTTTGAACAGGGACAAGACCCAGTACTTC
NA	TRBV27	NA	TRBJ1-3	CASSLGVPGNTIYF	TGTGCCAGCAGTTTGGGGGTACCTGGAAACACCATATATTTT
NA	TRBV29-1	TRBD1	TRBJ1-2	CSVEQGAGGYTF	TGCAGCGTTGAACAGGGGGCGGGCGGCTACACCTTC
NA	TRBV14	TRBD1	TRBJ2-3	CASSRDRVDTQYF	TGTGCCAGCAGCCGGGACAGGGTTGATACGCAGTATTTT
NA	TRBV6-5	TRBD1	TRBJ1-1	CASSTGGKFTEAFF	TGTGCCAGCAGTACAGGGGGCAAGTTCACTGAAGCTTTCTTT
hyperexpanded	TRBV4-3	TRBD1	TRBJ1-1	CASQGGTEAFF	TGCGCCTCACAGGGGGGCACTGAAGCTTTCTTT
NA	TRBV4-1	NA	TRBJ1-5	CASSQATLSNQPQHF	TGCGCCAGCAGCCAGGCGACACTTAGCAATCAGCCCCAGCATTTT